The present T cell receptor beta chain was sequenced within a study of OX40 agonist ivuxolimab in advanced cancers. Study-wide background: It was ivuxolimab, an agonistic anti-OX40 (CD134) antibody, that patients were treated with. The study enrolled dose-escalation patients with hepatocellular carcinoma, melanoma, renal cell or head and neck cancer.

The CDR3 is 16 amino acids. CDR1 LGHNA and CDR2 YNFKEQ come from the germline V gene. Trimming cost V 1 base and J 0 bases, with 12 bases left between them. In regard to this clone: Its specificity is unknown.

Study conclusions and caveats: Some of the lowest clonal expansion was seen in partial responders at 0.1-3.0 mg/kg.

Sequencing used immunoSEQ multiplex PCR; TCRdb keeps in-frame clones, though not all of them. The repertoire holds 130,000 or so clones, about 93% seen once, with roughly 1% in the top ten. The sequence was obtained from an adult with an advanced solid tumor such as melanoma, head and neck, liver or kidney cancer. The sequenced sample was CD4+ or CD8+ T cells sorted from blood, obtained in a trial of the OX40 agonist ivuxolimab. J is TRBJ1-1 and V is TRBV4-2; D unresolved. The CDR3 spells CASSQGPGTVNTEAFF. CDR3 DNA sequence: TGTGCCAGCAGCCAAGGTCCGGGAACGGTGAACACTGAAGCTTTCTTT.